The 20 T cell receptor beta chains below were found in one sample sequenced in a study of T-cell memory formation after mild COVID-19. One entry per CDR3 protein results from TCRdb running MiXCR on the 5' RACE reads. The sample yields more than 85,000 distinct CDR3 sequences, over 8.5% seen once. Sequenced sample: PBMCs or a T cell subset sorted from them (not recorded which). These receptors were obtained from a man in his late teens or twenties who had mild COVID-19 (a few samples of this study predate the infection). Cell type and time point are not known.

This clonotype was found a few times. This chain uses TRBV14 with TRBJ2-7; weak D call: TRBD1 (6 bases). The germline V and J ends were trimmed by 8 bases and 1 base, with 18 bases remaining between them. The CDR3 runs 15 residues. Germline V gene lookup returns CDR1 SGHDN and CDR2 FVKESK. The chain's CDR3 is CASYAAQGNSYEQYV. In DNA form, the CDR3 reads TGTGCCAGCTATGCCGCACAGGGAAATTCCTACGAGCAGTACGTC.

This clonotype was observed a handful of times. J is TRBJ1-2 and V is TRBV10-2; the match to TRBD1 covers 8 bases. The CDR3 is made up of 13 amino acids. Germline lookup yields CDR1 WSHSY and CDR2 SAAADI. With V trimmed by 4 bases and J by 4 bases, 2 bases remained unmatched. CDR3 in amino acids: CASSGDRSYGYTF. CDR3 bases: TGCGCCAGCAGTGGGGACAGGAGCTATGGCTACACCTTC.

In this sample, this clonotype turned up a few times. V is TRBV5-1 and J is TRBJ2-4, with D unresolved. The CDR3 consists of 14 residues. The V gene's germline CDR1 is SGHRS and CDR2 YFSETQ. V was clipped by 1 base and J by 6 bases, with 11 bases between them. The CDR3 DNA reads TGCGCCAGCAGCTTGTACAGATCGACAAACATTCAGTACTTC. Its protein product is CASSLYRSTNIQYF.

This clonotype has a handful of counts. This chain joins TRBV25-1 and TRBJ2-7, with unresolved D. The V gene's germline CDR1 is MGHDK and CDR2 SYGVNS. There are 12 residues in the CDR3. V was clipped by 8 bases and J by 6 bases, with 14 bases between them. Here the CDR3 reads CASPRTCAEQYV. The DNA of the CDR3 is TGTGCCAGCCCCAGAACGTGCGCCGAGCAGTACGTC.

The V gene is TRBV6-2 or TRBV6-3, the J gene TRBJ1-2; D is uncertain. Between the trimmed V and J ends, which lost 2 bases and 12 bases, there was a span of 10 bases. This CDR3 is built from 11 residues. CDR1 is MNHEY, CDR2 SVGEGT, per germline. CDR3: CASSYPGYHTF. CDR3 sequence (DNA): TGTGCCAGCAGTTACCCCGGGTACCACACCTTC.

This clonotype was seen ten or more times. This chain uses TRBV6-5 with TRBJ2-2; 8 nucleotides agree with TRBD1. Trimming cost V 2 bases and J 7 bases; bases outside gene matches: 3. Germline CDR1 reads MNHEY; CDR2 reads SVGAGI. The CDR3 length is 14 residues. This chain's CDR3 is CASSYQGASGELFF. CDR3 in DNA: TGTGCCAGCAGTTACCAGGGGGCGAGCGGGGAGCTGTTTTTT.

The chain links TRBV4-1 to TRBJ2-5; the match to TRBD1 covers 7 bases. Trimming cost V 2 bases and J 0 bases; bases outside gene matches: 9. This CDR3 is 17 amino acids long. Per the germline V gene, CDR1 is MGHRA and CDR2 is YSYEKL. The CDR3 reads CASSQKGGRGYQETQYF. The CDR3 DNA is TGCGCCAGCAGCCAAAAGGGCGGCAGGGGGTACCAAGAGACCCAGTACTTC.

This clonotype was seen a few times. The chain recombines TRBV11-2 with TRBJ2-1; D perhaps matches TRBD2 (7 bases). The CDR3 has 15 residues. Looked up from germline, CDR1 is SGHAT and CDR2 is FQNNGV. The V end lost 7 bases, the J end lost 2 bases, and 15 bases lay between the germline ends. Here the CDR3 DNA reads TGTGCCAGCACCCGCTGGGGGGGGCCCTACAATGAGCAGTTCTTC. Translating it yields CASTRWGGPYNEQFF.

The table lists this clonotype with a few counts. The chain is built from TRBV4-2 and TRBJ1-2; D gene uncertain. CDR3 length equals 12 residues. V dropped 10 bases and J dropped 6 bases, with 15 bases sitting between them. CDR1 LGHNA and CDR2 YNFKEQ come from the germline V gene. Here the CDR3 reads CATGRTENGYTF. DNA for the CDR3: TGTGCCACCGGGAGGACTGAGAATGGCTACACCTTC.

The V call is TRBV24-1, the J call TRBJ2-2; D not resolved. The CDR3 runs to 11 residues. CDR1 KGHDR and CDR2 SFDVKD come from the germline V gene. V shed 4 bases and J shed 6 bases, with 2 bases lying between them. The CDR3 is CATSEAGELFF. Written as DNA, the CDR3 is TGTGCCACCAGTGAGGCCGGGGAGCTGTTTTTT.

CDR3 sequence: CASSFPNGLGHTEAFF. The CDR3 nucleotides are TGTGCCAGCAGCTTCCCAAATGGACTGGGGCACACTGAAGCTTTCTTT. The V gene is TRBV7-9, the J gene TRBJ1-1; D is possibly TRBD1 (5 bases). Trimming left V 3 bases short and J 3 bases short, with 17 bases between. Looked up from germline, CDR1 is SEHNR and CDR2 is FQNEAQ (reference sequence). The CDR3 has 16 residues.

J is TRBJ1-1 and V is TRBV4-1; D unresolved. V was trimmed by 0 bases and J by 12 bases, leaving 14 bases between them. Germline V gene data show CDR1 as MGHRA and CDR2 as YSYEKL. This CDR3 contains 13 residues. The CDR3 loop is CASSQDLEGLTFF. CDR3 DNA: TGCGCCAGCAGCCAAGATCTGGAGGGTTTAACTTTCTTT.

This clonotype was detected ten times or more. The chain recombines TRBV5-1 with TRBJ2-7; D possibly corresponds to TRBD2 (6 bases). CDR3 length: 16 residues. Germline lookup yields CDR1 SGHRS and CDR2 YFSETQ. V was clipped by 0 bases and J by 6 bases, with 19 bases between them. The DNA for the CDR3 is TGCGCCAGCAGCTTGGCTCTGGGGGACTTTTCGGGCGAGCAGTACTTC. It codes for CASSLALGDFSGEQYF.

This clonotype was recorded only once. The rearrangement joins TRBV15 to TRBJ1-1; D unresolved. The V end lost 8 bases, the J end lost 5 bases, and 15 bases lay between the germline ends. The CDR3 is 13 residues long. Looked up from germline, CDR1 is LNHNV and CDR2 is YYDKDF (reference sequence). For the CDR3, the DNA is TGTGCCACCCAGGAGAGGGAAAAAACTGAAGCTTTCTTT. Translated, it gives CATQEREKTEAFF.

This clonotype was observed a handful of times. The chain combines TRBV11-2 with TRBJ1-1; D gene ambiguous. The CDR3 is made up of 13 amino acids. The V end was cut by 5 bases, the J end by 1 base, with 8 bases between. Germline assignment: CDR1 SGHAT and CDR2 FQNNGV. The CDR3 region is CASSPGKNTEAFF. Here the CDR3 DNA reads TGTGCCAGCAGCCCGGGGAAGAACACTGAAGCTTTCTTT.

The V call is TRBV7-9, the J call TRBJ2-1, with 9 bases that match TRBD1. In germline, CDR1 is SEHNR, CDR2 FQNEAQ (reference sequence). After removal of 5 bases from V and 5 bases from J, the junction contained 7 bases not matched to a gene. The CDR3 covers 15 residues. CDR3 amino acids: CASSVTRDRDNEQFF. CDR3 DNA: TGTGCCAGCAGCGTAACCCGGGACAGGGACAATGAGCAGTTCTTC.

This chain uses TRBV29-1 with TRBJ1-3; 9 positions match TRBD1. Germline CDR1 is SQVTM and CDR2 is ANQGSEA. Trimming cost V 6 bases and J 4 bases; bases outside gene matches: 7. CDR3 size: 14 residues. CDR3 sequence: CSVALTGGGNTIYF. As DNA, the CDR3 is TGCAGCGTCGCCCTGACAGGGGGAGGAAACACCATATATTTT.

The rearrangement uses TRBV7-6 and TRBJ1-5, with D unresolved. With 1 base removed from V and 1 base from J, the gap between germline ends came to 5 bases. The CDR3 spans 14 residues. CDR1 and CDR2 (germline): SGHVS, FNYEAQ. The CDR3 is CASSLGPSNQPQHF. For the CDR3, the DNA is TGTGCCAGCAGCTTAGGACCGAGCAATCAGCCCCAGCATTTT.

The V and J genes are TRBV4-3 and TRBJ2-1, with D possibly called TRBD1 or TRBD2 (7 bases each). This CDR3 has 15 amino acids. The V gene's germline CDR1 is LGHNA and CDR2 YSLEER. V lost 4 bases and J 1 base, leaving 11 bases between the germline ends. CDR3 in DNA: TGCGCCAGCAGCCCAGGGGGGGCGTCCTACAATGAGCAGTTCTTC. It specifies CASSPGGASYNEQFF.

The table lists this clonotype with many counts. The genes are TRBV12-3 or TRBV12-4 and TRBJ1-2; the D is unclear. Trimming removed 1 base at V and 4 bases at J, with 4 bases between. The CDR3 covers 12 residues. The CDR3, as DNA: TGTGCCAGCAGTTTAGGTAGCTATGGCTACACCTTC. It encodes CASSLGSYGYTF.